The TCR beta chain under discussion was sequenced for a study of T cell repertoires in cytomegalovirus infection (dated by TCRdb to the late 2010s). Regarding the complete study: The HLA type of each donor mattered for the analysis, because public TCR beta signatures pointed to carriage of CMV infection along with the matching HLA type. Overall study results and their limits: In both this cohort and an independent cohort of approximately 350 donors, the cumulative frequency of public TCR beta family members distinguished carriers of CMV infection plus the relevant HLA type. The ex vivo response was dominated by HLA-C-restricted CMV-specific TCR beta clonotypes, which also provided the single most frequent clonotype in two of eight donors.

Sequenced using an Illumina HiSeq 1500. Starting from the raw public reads, TCRdb applied fastp trimming at Q25, assembled clones with MiXCR and retained in-frame beta chains. Every CDR3 protein is listed once, alongside the most common genes and DNA of its rows. Across this sample there are over 100,000 distinct CDR3 sequences, with roughly a tenth seen only once. The ten top clones hold roughly 29% of the sample. The CDR3, cysteine through phenylalanine, is 20 amino acids long. Solely the CDR3 DNA is kept, with 60 bases framed from the first base. Here V drops 4 bases and J drops 0 bases, and the junction holds 9 bases not matched to any gene. CDR1 and CDR2, looked up from the germline V gene, are LGHNA and YSLEER. This clonotype was recorded many times. Its specific antigen is unknown. Per-nucleotide qualities are absent, and no much larger clonotype sits a single base away.

This TCR came from a human donor in good health (CMV status not recorded). Some clones in this sample may be carry-over from other donors' samples. The chain joins TRBV4-3 to TRBJ2-1, and TRBD2 matches 16 of the central bases. The sample consisted of PBMCs, sequenced either directly or after in vitro stimulation (not recorded which). The DNA sequence is TGCGCCAGCAGCCGAAAAGGGACTAGCGGGAGGGTAAGCTCCTACAATGAGCAGTTCTTC. It encodes CASSRKGTSGRVSSYNEQFF.